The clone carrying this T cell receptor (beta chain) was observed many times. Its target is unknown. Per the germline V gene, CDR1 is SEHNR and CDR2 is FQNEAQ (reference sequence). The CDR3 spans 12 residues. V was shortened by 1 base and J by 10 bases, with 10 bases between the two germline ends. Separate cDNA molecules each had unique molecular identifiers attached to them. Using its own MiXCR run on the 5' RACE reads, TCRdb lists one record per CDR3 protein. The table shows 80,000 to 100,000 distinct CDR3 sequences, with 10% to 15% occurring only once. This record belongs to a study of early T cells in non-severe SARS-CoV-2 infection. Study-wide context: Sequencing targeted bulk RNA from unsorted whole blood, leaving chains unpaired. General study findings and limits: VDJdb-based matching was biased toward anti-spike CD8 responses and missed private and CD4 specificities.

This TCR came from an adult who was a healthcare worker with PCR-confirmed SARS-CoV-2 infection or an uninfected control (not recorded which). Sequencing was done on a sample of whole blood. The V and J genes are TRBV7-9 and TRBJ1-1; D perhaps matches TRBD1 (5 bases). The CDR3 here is CASSLGQGAAFF. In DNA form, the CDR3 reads TGTGCCAGCAGCTTAGGGCAGGGTGCAGCTTTCTTT.